These 30 T cell receptor beta chains originate from one sample sequenced in a study of OX40 agonist ivuxolimab in advanced cancers. Sequencing used immunoSEQ multiplex PCR; TCRdb keeps in-frame clones, though not all of them. The sample comprises about 57,000 clones, roughly four fifths of which are singletons, and about 4.8% rests with the top ten. Sequences were derived from CD4+ or CD8+ T cells sorted from blood, sampled in a trial of the OX40 agonist ivuxolimab. These receptors were taken from an adult with an advanced solid tumor such as melanoma, head and neck, liver or kidney cancer.

The chain joins TRBV27 to TRBJ2-1; 7 bases map to TRBD1. V shed 8 bases and J 5 bases; nucleotides not matched to a gene: 12. Germline CDR1 and CDR2: MNHEY and SMNVEV (reference sequence). The CDR3 sequence is 15 residues long. CDR3 protein: CASARTGQLNNEQFF. DNA for the CDR3: TGTGCCAGCGCGAGAACGGGACAGCTTAACAATGAGCAGTTCTTC.

The rearrangement links TRBV10-3 to TRBJ1-5; a possible D gene is TRBD1 (5 bases). The CDR3 runs to 13 residues. V shed 8 bases and J shed 6 bases, with 14 bases lying between them. Germline-derived CDR1 and CDR2 are ENHRY and SYGVKD. The CDR3 DNA sequence: TGTGCCATCCGGGACGTAAGGAGTCAGCCCCAGCATTTT. It encodes CAIRDVRSQPQHF.

This chain joins TRBV4-1 and TRBJ1-5, with a tentative D call TRBD1 (6 bases). Trimming cost V 5 bases and J 4 bases, with 18 bases left between them. Germline V gives CDR1 MGHRA, CDR2 YSYEKL. The CDR3 contains 16 residues. The DNA for the CDR3 is TGCGCCAGCAGCTTGACCGGGGGCAGGAGAAATCAGCCCCAGCATTTT. Protein sequence: CASSLTGGRRNQPQHF.

This clone was recorded once. The V gene is TRBV9, the J gene TRBJ1-4; D is possibly TRBD1 (5 bases). Trimming shortened V by 3 bases and J by 8 bases, and 17 bases separated the two germline ends. Germline lookup yields CDR1 SGDLS and CDR2 YYNGEE. There are 15 residues in the CDR3. The CDR3 coding sequence is TGTGCCAGCAGCGAGGGGACCGGGGAATGGGAAAAACTGTTTTTT. It translates to CASSEGTGEWEKLFF.

Worth noting for this clone: The same CDR3 is also encoded by other DNA sequences in this sample. This chain connects TRBV5-1 to TRBJ2-5; 10 bases agree with TRBD1. V lost 3 bases to trimming and J lost 3 bases; unmatched junction nucleotides: 5. Germline CDR1 and CDR2: SGHRS and YFSETQ. The CDR3 covers 15 residues. The CDR3 loop is CASSSSGTGEETQYF. The CDR3 region has the DNA TGCGCCAGCAGCTCCTCCGGGACAGGGGAAGAGACCCAGTACTTC.

The chain uses TRBV7-3 and TRBJ2-2; D gene ambiguous. The CDR3 is 14 amino acids. With 0 bases removed from V and 4 bases from J, the gap between germline ends came to 6 bases. The germline CDR1 and CDR2 sequences are SGHTA and FQGTGA. The CDR3 region has the DNA TGTGCCAGCAGCTTAACTGGGGTCACCGGGGAGCTGTTTTTT. It specifies CASSLTGVTGELFF. The full variable domain, in which reference TRBV7-3 and TRBJ2-2 provide the parts outside the CDR3, is GAGVSQTPSNKVTEKGKYVELRCDPISGHTALYWYRQSLGQGPEFLIYFQGTGAADDSGLPNDRFFAVRPEGSVSTLKIQRTERGDSAVYLCASSLTGVTGELFFGEGSRLTVL.

This clone was counted only a few times. This chain uses TRBV28 with TRBJ2-2; TRBD1 agrees at 8 bases. The CDR3 has 12 amino acids. The J segment lost 7 bases and the V segment lost 10 bases, leaving 5 bases of the junction unmatched. CDR1 is MDHEN, CDR2 SYDVKM, per germline. CDR3 nucleotides: TGTGCCATCGGACAGGGTATCGGGGAGCTGTTTTTT. Translation gives CAIGQGIGELFF.

The chain couples TRBV18 to TRBJ2-1; TRBD2 aligns across 13 bases. This CDR3 spans 19 amino acids. After removal of 3 bases from V and 7 bases from J, the junction contained 15 bases not matched to a gene. CDR1 and CDR2 (germline): KGHSH, LQKENI. CDR3 amino acids: CASSPRTSGSLKRGNEQFF. The DNA for the CDR3 is TGTGCCAGCTCACCTAGGACTAGCGGGAGCCTGAAACGTGGTAATGAGCAGTTCTTC. Full variable domain (remainder filled in from reference TRBV18 and TRBJ2-1): NAGVMQNPRHLVRRRGQEARLRCSPMKGHSHVYWYRQLPEEGLKFMVYLQKENIIDESGMPKERFSAEFPKEGPSILRIQQVVRGDSAAYFCASSPRTSGSLKRGNEQFFGPGTRLTVL.

The chain uses TRBV29-1 and TRBJ2-3, with D uncertain. V was shortened by 4 bases and J by 4 bases, with 6 bases between the two germline ends. Germline CDR1 is SQVTM and CDR2 is ANQGSEA. This CDR3 has 11 residues. Here the CDR3 DNA reads TGCAGCGTTGCTGTCGCAGATACGCAGTATTTT. Protein: CSVAVADTQYF.

This chain joins TRBV27 and TRBJ1-6; 7 nucleotides agree with TRBD1. The CDR3 is made up of 14 amino acids. Per germline, CDR1 MNHEY and CDR2 SMNVEV (reference sequence). Trimming took 2 bases from V and 9 from J; bases not matched to a gene: 4. The CDR3 protein is CASSLGTVRSPLHF. Written as DNA, the CDR3 is TGTGCCAGCAGTTTAGGGACAGTGCGTTCACCCCTCCACTTT.

The chain uses TRBV5-1 and TRBJ2-1; no reliable D call. The CDR3 sequence is 11 residues long. Germline CDR1 reads SGHRS; CDR2 reads YFSETQ. Between the trimmed V and J ends, which lost 0 bases and 8 bases, there was a span of 3 bases. The CDR3: CASSLEDEQFF. CDR3 DNA sequence: TGCGCCAGCAGCTTGGAGGATGAGCAGTTCTTC.

This sequence joins TRBV9 and TRBJ2-5, with D possibly being TRBD2 (6 bases). From germline, CDR1 is SGDLS and CDR2 YYNGEE. V was clipped by 2 bases and J by 5 bases, with 16 bases between them. The CDR3 has 15 amino acids. CDR3 DNA sequence: TGTGCCAGCAGCGTTGTGGGAGGAGAGTGGGAGACCCAGTACTTC. This sequence encodes CASSVVGGEWETQYF.

The CDR3: CASSLRSGSYEQYF. CDR3 DNA sequence: TGTGCCAGCAGCTTGAGAAGCGGTTCCTACGAGCAGTACTTC. V usage is TRBV5-4 and J usage is TRBJ2-7, with a tentative D call TRBD2 (5 bases). This CDR3 has 14 residues. From germline, CDR1 is SGHNT and CDR2 YYREEE (reference sequence). The germline V and J ends were trimmed by 1 base and 1 base, with 9 bases remaining between them. Filled out from reference TRBV5-4 and TRBJ2-7, the complete variable domain reads ETGVTQSPTHLIKTRGQQVTLRCSSQSGHNTVSWYQQALGQGPQFIFQYYREEENGRGNFPPRFSGLQFPNYSSELNVNALELDDSALYLCASSLRSGSYEQYFGPGTRLTVT.

V gene TRBV6-6 combines with J gene TRBJ1-5; 9 nucleotides align to TRBD1. The CDR3 extends over 16 amino acids. V trimming: 6 bases; J trimming: 5 bases; junction bases outside the gene matches: 11. Germline V gene lookup returns CDR1 MNHNY and CDR2 SVGAGI (reference sequence). The CDR3 is CASRVTGGGRDQPQHF. Here the CDR3 DNA reads TGTGCCAGCAGGGTTACAGGGGGCGGGAGGGATCAGCCCCAGCATTTT.

This clone was seen only a few times. V is TRBV28 and J is TRBJ1-1; D perhaps matches TRBD1 (5 bases). The V and J ends lost 6 bases and 4 bases respectively, with 18 bases between them. The CDR3 covers 15 residues. Germline assignment: CDR1 MDHEN and CDR2 SYDVKM. In DNA, the CDR3 is TGTGCCAGCAGGGATTACAGGACCCGTGGCACTGAAGCTTTCTTT. It yields the protein CASRDYRTRGTEAFF.

This clone was observed once. V gene TRBV5-4 combines with J gene TRBJ2-1; TRBD2 agrees at 8 bases. This CDR3 has 15 residues. The germline V gene has CDR1 SGHNT and CDR2 YYREEE (reference sequence). Germline trimming cut 5 bases from V and 5 bases from J; bases unmatched to any gene: 9. CDR3 in DNA: TGTGCCAGCAGTTCGGGTCTAGCGGGCCACAATGAGCAGTTCTTC. Its protein is CASSSGLAGHNEQFF.

The rearrangement uses TRBV19 and TRBJ2-5; D is possibly TRBD1 (5 bases). Germline V gene lookup returns CDR1 LNHDA and CDR2 SQIVND (reference sequence). The CDR3 sequence is 13 residues long. The germline V and J ends were trimmed by 5 bases and 5 bases, with 12 bases remaining between them. The CDR3 coding sequence is TGTGCCAGTAGTTTCGGCAGGGTGGAGACCCAGTACTTC. Translation: CASSFGRVETQYF.

The sample holds a few counts of this clone. This chain links TRBV28 with TRBJ1-5; a weak D match, TRBD1 (6 bases). The CDR3 has 11 amino acids. CDR1 and CDR2 from the germline V gene are MDHEN and SYDVKM. The V gene lost 8 bases and the J gene lost 15 bases, with 17 bases spanning the gap. Written as DNA, the CDR3 is TGTGCCAGCTGGTGGGGAGGGGGTTGGCATTTT. This codes for CASWWGGGWHF.

The rearrangement joins TRBV10-3 to TRBJ2-5, with 10 bases fitting TRBD1. Germline loops: CDR1 ENHRY, CDR2 SYGVKD. The CDR3 length is 16 residues. V shed 0 bases, J shed 5 bases, and the junction held 6 bases outside the gene matches. CDR3 coding DNA: TGTGCCATCAGTGAGTCCGCCGGGACAGGGGAGGAGACCCAGTACTTC. Its protein product is CAISESAGTGEETQYF.

V is TRBV5-4 and J is TRBJ1-1; 9 nucleotides agree with TRBD1. This CDR3 region has 14 residues. The ends lost 5 bases at V and 4 bases at J; junction bases unmatched: 6. Germline-derived CDR1 and CDR2 are SGHNT and YYREEE (reference sequence). This CDR3 is CASRWDREGTEAFF. The CDR3 nucleotides read TGTGCCAGCAGATGGGACAGGGAGGGCACTGAAGCTTTCTTT. Full variable domain (missing parts from reference TRBV5-4 and TRBJ1-1): ETGVTQSPTHLIKTRGQQVTLRCSSQSGHNTVSWYQQALGQGPQFIFQYYREEENGRGNFPPRFSGLQFPNYSSELNVNALELDDSALYLCASRWDREGTEAFFGQGTRLTVV.

The V gene is TRBV29-1, the J gene TRBJ1-1, with D perhaps TRBD1 (5 bases). This CDR3 has 12 residues. V lost 7 bases, J lost 0 bases, and 9 bases lay in between. Germline CDR1 and CDR2: SQVTM and ANQGSEA. For the CDR3, the DNA is TGCAGCGGAACAGGCATGAACACTGAAGCTTTCTTT. Its protein is CSGTGMNTEAFF. The full variable domain, rest sourced from reference TRBV29-1 and TRBJ1-1, is SAVISQKPSRDICQRGTSLTIQCQVDSQVTMMFWYRQQPGQSLTLIATANQGSEATYESGFVIDKFPISRPNLTFSTLTVSNMSPEDSSIYLCSGTGMNTEAFFGQGTRLTVV.

The chain employs TRBV28 and TRBJ2-7, with D maybe TRBD2 (5 bases). CDR1 MDHEN and CDR2 SYDVKM come from the germline V gene. The V end was cut by 3 bases, the J end by 2 bases, with 11 bases between. The CDR3 covers 14 residues. CDR3 nucleotide sequence: TGTGCCAGCAGTTTTGGAAGGCGGGCCTACGAGCAGTACTTC. As protein: CASSFGRRAYEQYF.

V usage is TRBV6-1 and J usage is TRBJ2-2; D ambiguous. The CDR3 loop spans 14 amino acids. The V end was cut by 4 bases, the J end by 3 bases, with 9 bases between. The germline CDR1 and CDR2 sequences are MNHNS and SASEGT. CDR3 DNA: TGTGCCAGCAGTGCGTACACCGACACCGGGGAGCTGTTTTTT. It specifies CASSAYTDTGELFF.

J is TRBJ1-1 and V is TRBV11-2; D possibly corresponds to TRBD1 (5 bases). CDR3 length: 15 amino acids. Per germline, CDR1 SGHAT and CDR2 FQNNGV. The V end lost 0 bases, the J end lost 1 base, and 9 bases lay between the germline ends. In DNA, the CDR3 is TGTGCCAGCAGCTTAGAATTAGGACAGAACACTGAAGCTTTCTTT. This gives the protein CASSLELGQNTEAFF.

V and J are TRBV7-9 and TRBJ2-7, with D uncertain. Germline V gene lookup returns CDR1 SEHNR and CDR2 FQNEAQ (reference sequence). V lost 1 base and J lost 4, with 14 bases in between. This CDR3 region has 15 residues. The CDR3: CASSLEDAVGYEQYF. CDR3 coding DNA: TGTGCCAGCAGCTTAGAGGACGCGGTGGGGTACGAGCAGTACTTC. Variable domain in full (rest from reference TRBV7-9 and TRBJ2-7): DTGVSQNPRHKITKRGQNVTFRCDPISEHNRLYWYRQTLGQGPEFLTYFQNEAQLEKSRLLSDRFSAERPKGSFSTLEIQRTEQGDSAMYLCASSLEDAVGYEQYFGPGTRLTVT.

The V and J genes are TRBV7-3 and TRBJ1-3; the D is unclear. The V and J ends lost 4 bases and 3 bases respectively, with 13 bases between them. The CDR3 totals 15 residues. Germline CDR1 reads SGHTA; CDR2 reads FQGTGA. For the CDR3, the DNA is TGTGCCAGCAGCTCCCCCGCGGAACATGGAAACACCATATATTTT. Its translation: CASSSPAEHGNTIYF.

This sequence joins TRBV5-1 and TRBJ2-5, with 10 bases fitting TRBD2. CDR3 size: 15 residues. Germline trimming cut 4 bases from V and 4 bases from J; bases unmatched to any gene: 7. The germline V gene has CDR1 SGHRS and CDR2 YFSETQ. This CDR3 reads CASSPGVAGGETQYF. CDR3 nucleotides: TGCGCCAGCAGCCCGGGGGTAGCGGGAGGAGAGACCCAGTACTTC.

This chain joins TRBV10-3 and TRBJ2-4; 9 positions match TRBD2. Losses at the gene ends were 5 bases for V and 1 base for J; bases not matched to a gene: 6. The CDR3 is 16 residues long. Germline V CDR1 and CDR2: ENHRY, SYGVKD. The CDR3 sequence: CAISSIAGVAKNIQYF. CDR3 sequence (DNA): TGTGCCATCAGTTCTATAGCGGGAGTGGCCAAAAACATTCAGTACTTC.

The rearrangement joins TRBV1 to TRBJ1-1. TRBV1 is annotated as a pseudogene. The CDR3 has 17 residues. This CDR3 reads CTSSQDRGGIMNTEAFF. The CDR3 nucleotides read TGCACCAGCAGCCAAGATCGGGGGGGGATTATGAACACTGAAGCTTTCTTT.

The chain couples TRBV19 to TRBJ1-2; 7 bases are shared with TRBD1. This CDR3 is built from 14 residues. V shed 5 bases and J 4 bases; nucleotides not matched to a gene: 7. Germline loops: CDR1 LNHDA, CDR2 SQIVND (reference sequence). The CDR3 reads CASSPSGTVYGYTF. The CDR3 coding sequence is TGTGCCAGTAGTCCCTCCGGGACAGTCTATGGCTACACCTTC.